This TCR beta chain is drawn from a study of shared clonotypes between healthy human individuals. TCRdb's table, derived via immunoSEQ multiplex PCR, lists solely in-frame clones and lacks some. This sample carries roughly 110,000 clones, under 70% of them seen once, and the ten largest clones take just under 25%. The CDR3 is 16 residues long. Trimming took 2 bases from V and 0 from J, leaving 12 bases between them. The V gene's germline CDR1 is SEHNR and CDR2 FQNEAQ (reference sequence). Sequencing was done on a sample of memory CD8+ T cells sorted from blood. Subset specified: CD45RO+ cells pooled with CCR7-negative TemRA cells. This chain joins TRBV7-9 and TRBJ2-3, with D possibly being TRBD2 (6 bases). This receptor was taken from a woman in her 30s in good health. The CDR3 spells CASSLSPGLSTDTQYF. The CDR3 nucleotides are TGTGCCAGCAGCTTATCCCCGGGACTGAGCACAGATACGCAGTATTTT.